This T cell receptor (beta chain) was recorded in a study of blood T cell repertoires in COVID-19. Study as a whole: T cells, B-cell-depleted T cells, or PBMCs provided the cDNA or gDNA that served as material.

This table comes from immunoSEQ multiplex PCR, and its TCRdb copy is limited to in-frame clones, with some not included. The table includes 61,000 or so clones, about four fifths detected once. Trimming pared 0 bases from V and 9 bases from J, leaving 15 bases between. Germline V gene data show CDR1 as MNHNY and CDR2 as SVGAGI (reference sequence). The CDR3 has 15 amino acids. The chain joins TRBV6-6 to TRBJ2-1; D is ambiguous. The sequence was collected from a woman over 75 with acute or convalescent COVID-19. The sample comprised peripheral blood. The CDR3 DNA follows: TGTGCCAGCAGTTACTCGCCGTTAGATATCGGTGAGCAGTTCTTC. Its protein is CASSYSPLDIGEQFF.